This T cell receptor (beta chain) was captured in a study of T-cell memory formation after mild COVID-19. Study-wide results and caveats: The SARS-CoV-2 specificity of second-wave clones reaching peak at day 37 remained unverified. Shrinking CD4+ clones resided mostly in CM and EM, and CD8+ ones in EMRA. Prior to infection, memory already included some responding clones, suggesting cross-reactive memory joined.

After 5'RACE with constant-segment primers, TCR alpha and TCR beta cDNA libraries carrying sample barcodes and UMIs were obtained. Each CDR3 protein is one row after TCRdb ran MiXCR on the 5' RACE reads. This sample has just over 400,000 distinct CDR3 sequences, with about 22% found just once. To note about this clonotype: Its antigen is unknown.

Trimming left V 8 bases short and J 10 bases short, with 12 bases between. The CDR3 runs to 11 residues. Germline V gene sequence: CDR1 SNHLY, CDR2 FYNNEI. This clonotype originated in an adult woman who had mild COVID-19 (a few samples of this study predate the infection). Cell type and time point are not known. The sample taken for sequencing was PBMCs or a T cell subset sorted from them (not recorded which). The chain recombines TRBV2 with TRBJ2-1; weak D call: TRBD2 (5 bases). The CDR3 loop reads CASGLWEEQFF. The CDR3 DNA reads TGTGCCAGCGGGTTGTGGGAGGAGCAGTTCTTC.